This TCR beta chain is drawn from a study of glioma-infiltrating T cells after dendritic cell vaccination. Stated time point: after dendritic cell vaccination, including at tumor progression/relapse. No glioblastoma patient carried an isocitrate dehydrogenase mutation. The immunoSEQ assay amplified TCRB CDR3 from up to 2 ug DNA. Generated by immunoSEQ multiplex PCR, the TCRdb table keeps only in-frame clones and is missing some. The table lists some 60,000 clones, about 80% of them singletons. After removal of 5 bases from V and 10 bases from J, the junction contained 6 bases not matched to a gene. CDR1 and CDR2 from the germline V gene are SGHAT and FQNNGV. The CDR3 has 13 amino acids.

The gene calls are TRBV11-2 and TRBJ1-1, with 11 bases that match TRBD1. The TCR sequence derives from a human donor with glioblastoma. The source material was blood, sampled after dendritic cell vaccination. The CDR3 DNA is TGTGCCAGCAGCCTAGGGGGGACAGGGGGAGCTTTCTTT. Translation gives CASSLGGTGGAFF.